This TCR beta chain was sequenced during a study of OX40 agonist ivuxolimab in advanced cancers. Study overall: An anti-OX40 (CD134) antibody with agonistic activity, ivuxolimab, was administered to patients. While on treatment, patients had intravenous ivuxolimab at 0.01 to 10 mg/kg every 2 weeks.

Of note for this clone: Its antigen remains unknown.

General study results and limits: Within 6 weeks, CD4+ and CD8+ blood T cells expanded clonally at 0.1 to 3.0 mg/kg.

Trimming left V 2 bases short and J 1 base short, with 6 bases between. CDR3 size: 13 residues. Germline V gene data show CDR1 as SGHDT and CDR2 as YYEEEE. Clones were sequenced by immunoSEQ multiplex PCR, and TCRdb holds only the in-frame ones, with some missing. The sample has 75,000 to 100,000 clones; 80% to 90% are singletons. The TCR originated in an adult with an advanced solid tumor such as melanoma, head and neck, liver or kidney cancer. The rearrangement links TRBV5-6 to TRBJ1-2, with D maybe TRBD1 (5 bases). The starting material was CD4+ or CD8+ T cells sorted from blood, obtained in a trial of the OX40 agonist ivuxolimab. In DNA, the CDR3 is TGTGCCAGCAGCTTAAGGGGTAACTATGGCTACACCTTC. The encoded protein is CASSLRGNYGYTF. The full variable domain, completed using reference TRBV5-6 and TRBJ1-2, is DAGVTQSPTHLIKTRGQQVTLRCSPKSGHDTVSWYQQALGQGPQFIFQYYEEEERQRGNFPDRFSGHQFPNYSSELNVNALLLGDSALYLCASSLRGNYGYTFGSGTRLTVV.